Listed here are 21 T cell receptor beta chains from one sample, sequenced in a study of blood T cell repertoires in COVID-19. The method was immunoSEQ multiplex PCR; TCRdb's version includes in-frame clones alone and lacks a portion of them. The sample has 100,000 or so clones, around 92% seen once. The sequencing sample was made of peripheral blood. The receptors originated from an older woman with active COVID-19.

The J gene is TRBJ1-5, the V gene TRBV28; 7 bases map to TRBD1. Germline V gives CDR1 MDHEN, CDR2 SYDVKM. Trimming at V came to 3 bases and at J to 7 bases, leaving 6 bases not matched to a gene. The length of the CDR3 is 14 residues. The CDR3 loop is CASSFVQGRQPQHF. CDR3 DNA: TGTGCCAGCAGTTTCGTACAGGGGAGACAGCCCCAGCATTTT.

CDR3 loop: CAWSTRGQGPYEQYF. DNA of the CDR3: TGTGCCTGGAGCACCCGGGGACAGGGACCGTACGAGCAGTACTTC. V and J are TRBV30 and TRBJ2-7; 9 bases agree with TRBD1. The V gene's germline CDR1 is GTSNPN and CDR2 SVGIG (reference sequence). This CDR3 has 15 residues. V shed 3 bases, J shed 4 bases, and the junction held 10 bases outside the gene matches. Together with reference TRBV30 and TRBJ2-7, the CDR3 gives the full variable domain: SQTIHQWPATLVQPVGSPLSLECTVEGTSNPNLYWYRQAAGRGLQLLFYSVGIGQISSEVPQNLSASRPQDRQFILSSKKLLLSDSGFYLCAWSTRGQGPYEQYFGPGTRLTVT.

This rearrangement joins TRBV5-6 to TRBJ2-7; TRBD1 agrees at 8 bases. CDR3 size: 15 residues. The J segment lost 6 bases and the V segment lost 0 bases, leaving 8 bases of the junction unmatched. In germline, CDR1 is SGHDT, CDR2 YYEEEE. The CDR3 loop reads CASSLDWSGGGEQYF. CDR3 coding DNA: TGTGCCAGCAGCTTGGATTGGTCAGGGGGCGGCGAGCAGTACTTC.

The chain links TRBV7-9 to TRBJ2-7; D is ambiguous. The CDR3 covers 11 residues. Trimming pared 5 bases from V and 3 bases from J, leaving 5 bases between. Per the germline V gene, CDR1 is SEHNR and CDR2 is FQNEAQ (reference sequence). DNA for the CDR3: TGTGCCAGCAGCGGAGACTACGAGCAGTACTTC. It is translated as CASSGDYEQYF.

CDR3 in amino acids: CASRLAEETQYF. The CDR3 DNA follows: TGTGCCAGCAGATTAGCGGAAGAGACCCAGTACTTC. The chain employs TRBV5-5 and TRBJ2-5; D might be TRBD2 (6 bases). Germline-derived CDR1 and CDR2 are SGHKS and YYEKEE (reference sequence). The ends were cut back, 5 bases at V and 3 bases at J, with 8 bases in the middle. CDR3 length equals 12 residues.

The chain combines TRBV6-6 with TRBJ1-1; D is perhaps TRBD1 (6 bases). The V end was cut by 5 bases, the J end by 3 bases, with 10 bases between. From germline, CDR1 is MNHNY and CDR2 SVGAGI (reference sequence). The CDR3 has 13 amino acids. The DNA for the CDR3 is TGTGCCAGCAGTCCTACAGGGTACACTGAAGCTTTCTTT. It is translated as CASSPTGYTEAFF.

The chain carries TRBV12-5 and TRBJ1-4; D remains unclear. Germline values: CDR1 LGHNT, CDR2 FRNRAP. The length of the CDR3 is 13 residues. The V end was cut by 3 bases, the J end by 8 bases, with 10 bases between. The CDR3 here is CASGFRSREKLFF. The CDR3 region has the DNA TGTGCTAGTGGTTTTCGGAGCCGGGAAAAACTGTTTTTT.

The CDR3, as DNA: TGTGCCAGCAGCGCGCGAGAAGAGACCCAGTACTTC. Translated: CASSAREETQYF. The rearrangement links TRBV9 to TRBJ2-5, with D uncertain. The CDR3 runs to 12 residues. V was shortened by 3 bases and J by 3 bases, with 6 bases between the two germline ends. Germline-derived CDR1 and CDR2 are SGDLS and YYNGEE.

The genes are TRBV2 and TRBJ1-3, with D possibly TRBD1 on 6 matching bases. Germline CDR1 is SNHLY and CDR2 is FYNNEI. Trimming left V 7 bases short and J 0 bases short, with 16 bases between. The CDR3 runs to 16 residues. Written as DNA, the CDR3 is TGTGCCAGCACCAAGGACAGTTTAACCTCTGGAAACACCATATATTTT. This gives the protein CASTKDSLTSGNTIYF.

This clone was picked up one time. The gene calls are TRBV12-5 and TRBJ2-1; D uncertain. Germline V CDR1 and CDR2: LGHNT, FRNRAP. V lost 2 bases and J 10 bases, leaving 18 bases between the germline ends. The length of the CDR3 is 15 residues. The DNA for the CDR3 is TGTGCTAGTGGTTTGATGGCAGGTCGTCAACGAGAGCAGTTCTTC. Protein product: CASGLMAGRQREQFF.

V and J are TRBV4-1 and TRBJ2-1; 12 bases fit TRBD1. This CDR3 comprises 17 residues. Germline values: CDR1 MGHRA, CDR2 YSYEKL. V gave up 2 bases and J gave up 9 bases; unmatched junction bases: 11. The CDR3 DNA reads as TGCGCCAGCAGCCAACTGGGACCGGGACAGGGGGCTAGTGAGCAGTTCTTC. It specifies CASSQLGPGQGASEQFF.

This sequence joins TRBV6-5 and TRBJ2-4; 9 bases map to TRBD1. The CDR3 consists of 14 residues. Germline loops: CDR1 MNHEY, CDR2 SVGAGI. V lost 5 bases, J lost 6 bases, and 5 bases stayed unmatched. This CDR3 reads CASSPGTGLNIQYF. The CDR3 DNA sequence: TGTGCCAGCAGTCCGGGGACAGGGCTAAACATTCAGTACTTC.

The chain is built from TRBV19 and TRBJ1-5; 10 positions agree with TRBD1. CDR1 is LNHDA and CDR2 is SQIVND in the germline V gene (reference sequence). This CDR3 spans 14 amino acids. The junction had 4 bases not matched to a gene; V was cut back by 7 bases and J by 4 bases. In DNA form, the CDR3 reads TGTGCCAGTATCCCGGGACAGGGGAATCAGCCCCAGCATTTT. Its protein is CASIPGQGNQPQHF.

The genes are TRBV5-1 and TRBJ2-5; TRBD2 aligns across 14 bases. Trimming took 6 bases from V and 4 from J; bases not matched to a gene: 8. The CDR3 runs 16 residues. Germline values: CDR1 SGHRS, CDR2 YFSETQ. The chain's CDR3 is CASTRTSGGKGETQYF. The CDR3 nucleotides read TGCGCCAGCACTCGGACTAGCGGGGGGAAAGGAGAGACCCAGTACTTC.

The chain joins TRBV6-1 to TRBJ1-2; 7 bases fit TRBD1. Germline trimming cut 1 base from V and 8 bases from J; bases unmatched to any gene: 7. CDR3 length: 14 amino acids. Germline CDR1 and CDR2: MNHNS and SASEGT. The CDR3 is CASSEVKGAGGYTF. The CDR3 DNA is TGTGCCAGCAGTGAAGTCAAGGGGGCTGGCGGCTACACCTTC.

J is TRBJ2-3 and V is TRBV30, with TRBD2 identical over 10 bases. CDR1 and CDR2 from the germline V gene are GTSNPN and SVGIG (reference sequence). With 3 bases clipped from V and 6 bases from J, the junction kept 6 bases outside the gene matches. The CDR3 is 14 amino acids. The CDR3: CAWRLAGSRDTQYF. The CDR3 bases are TGTGCCTGGAGACTAGCGGGATCGCGGGATACGCAGTATTTT.

The chain combines TRBV7-8 with TRBJ2-2; TRBD1 might be the D (5 bases). V gave up 5 bases and J gave up 5 bases, with 18 bases separating them. In germline, CDR1 is SGHVS, CDR2 FQNEAQ. This CDR3 spans 16 amino acids. The CDR3 protein is CASSPIPRVGTGELFF. The CDR3 region has the DNA TGTGCCAGCAGCCCTATCCCCAGGGTGGGAACCGGGGAGCTGTTTTTT.

J is TRBJ2-1 and V is TRBV24-1, with unresolved D. CDR3 length: 15 residues. V dropped 3 bases and J dropped 1 base, with 9 bases sitting between them. In germline, CDR1 is KGHDR, CDR2 SFDVKD. The CDR3 loop reads CATSDRAGSYNEQFF. The CDR3, as DNA: TGTGCCACCAGTGATAGAGCTGGTTCCTACAATGAGCAGTTCTTC.

The rearrangement joins TRBV5-1 to TRBJ2-3; 9 nucleotides agree with TRBD2. V shed 1 base, J shed 5 bases, and the junction held 5 bases outside the gene matches. The CDR3 is 15 amino acids. CDR1 SGHRS and CDR2 YFSETQ come from the germline V gene. CDR3 residues: CASSLLAGVIDTQYF. In nucleotides, the CDR3 is TGCGCCAGCAGCTTGTTAGCGGGAGTTATAGATACGCAGTATTTT.

The chain joins TRBV6-5 to TRBJ1-3; a possible D gene is TRBD1 (5 bases). This CDR3 region has 15 residues. V lost 2 bases, J lost 0 bases, and 8 bases lay in between. Germline loops: CDR1 MNHEY, CDR2 SVGAGI. The CDR3 loop is CASSYAGSSGNTIYF. The CDR3 DNA reads as TGTGCCAGCAGTTACGCAGGGTCCTCTGGAAACACCATATATTTT.

This CDR3 is CASSLSQNQLAGGCGELFF. In DNA form, the CDR3 reads TGTGCCAGCAGCTTATCCCAGAACCAACTAGCGGGGGGATGCGGGGAGCTGTTTTTT. The rearrangement joins TRBV11-2 to TRBJ2-2; 12 positions match TRBD2. The CDR3 runs to 19 residues. CDR1 is SGHAT and CDR2 is FQNNGV in the germline V gene. V shed 2 bases and J 7 bases; nucleotides not matched to a gene: 14.